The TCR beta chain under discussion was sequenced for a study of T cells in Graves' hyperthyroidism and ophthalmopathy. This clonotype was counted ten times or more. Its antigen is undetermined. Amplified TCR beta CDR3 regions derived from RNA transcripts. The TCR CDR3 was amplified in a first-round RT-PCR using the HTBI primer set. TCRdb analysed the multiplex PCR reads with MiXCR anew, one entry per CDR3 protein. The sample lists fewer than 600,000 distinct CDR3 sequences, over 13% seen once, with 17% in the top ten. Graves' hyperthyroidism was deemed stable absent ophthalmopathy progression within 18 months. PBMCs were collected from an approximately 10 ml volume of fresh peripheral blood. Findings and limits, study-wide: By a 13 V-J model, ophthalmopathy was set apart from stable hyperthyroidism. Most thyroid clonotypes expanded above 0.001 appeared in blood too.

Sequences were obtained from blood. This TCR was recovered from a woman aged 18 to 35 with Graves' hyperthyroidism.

The CDR3 DNA reads as TGTGCCAGCATAGGGTTGAGTCAGAAGACCCAGTACTTC. Translation gives CASIGLSQKTQYF. The chain joins TRBV2 to TRBJ2-5; D call uncertain. V was cut by 7 bases and J by 6 bases, with 15 bases left in between. The CDR3 runs to 13 residues. Germline V gives CDR1 SNHLY, CDR2 FYNNEI. Filled out from reference TRBV2 and TRBJ2-5, the complete variable domain reads EPEVTQTPSHQVTQMGQEVILRCVPISNHLYFYWYRQILGQKVEFLVSFYNNEISEKSEIFDDQFSVERPDGSNFTLKIRSTKLEDSAMYFCASIGLSQKTQYFGPGTRLLVL.